A single sample is the source of the 8 T cell receptor beta chains below, sequenced in a study of molecular identifiers for immune sequencing clone quantification listed by TCRdb under 2018. Libraries were made using PCR. The sequencer listed for this sample is Illumina HiSeq 4000. Using fastp at Q25 and MiXCR, TCRdb reprocessed the public reads and kept productive beta chains. All rows with the same CDR3 protein become a single entry with the most common DNA and genes. For this sample there are 80,000 to 95,000 distinct CDR3 sequences; roughly 19% appear just once. Clones ranked in the top ten supply around 0.88% of the sample. The sequenced sample consisted of naive CD8+ T cells from blood, with Jurkat cell RNA spiked in. The cell subset or site label corresponds to: FACS-sorted CD8+CD4-CCR7+CD45RA+ naive T cells. These receptors were taken from a human donor in good health. Some libraries in this study had Jurkat cell RNA spiked in.

In its sample, this clonotype was seen many times. V usage is TRBV19 and J usage is TRBJ2-7, with 10 bases fitting TRBD2. Germline V gene data show CDR1 as LNHDA and CDR2 as SQIVND (reference sequence). V lost 3 bases to trimming and J lost 2 bases; unmatched junction nucleotides: 4. The CDR3 has 15 amino acids. CDR3 protein: CASSIAAGGTYEQYF. DNA of the CDR3: TGTGCCAGTAGTATTGCAGCGGGGGGGACCTACGAGCAGTACTTC.

This clonotype was observed many times. The CDR3 loop is CASRFGSGTLGNEQFF. The CDR3 DNA sequence: TGTGCCAGCAGATTCGGTAGCGGGACCCTAGGCAATGAGCAGTTCTTC. This sequence joins TRBV6-5 and TRBJ2-1; TRBD2 matches 8 bases. With 6 bases clipped from V and 6 bases from J, the junction kept 13 bases outside the gene matches. CDR1 and CDR2 from the germline V gene are MNHEY and SVGAGI. The CDR3 is 16 amino acids.

This clonotype was detected many times. This chain links TRBV29-1 with TRBJ2-3, with D perhaps TRBD1 (6 bases). The CDR3 consists of 15 residues. CDR1 SQVTM and CDR2 ANQGSEA come from the germline V gene. V dropped 3 bases and J dropped 2 bases, with 15 bases sitting between them. Here the CDR3 reads CSVEGAGAPTDTQYF. The CDR3 region has the DNA TGCAGCGTTGAGGGGGCAGGGGCCCCCACAGATACGCAGTATTTT.

This clonotype was seen repeatedly, ten times or more. This chain joins TRBV13 and TRBJ2-5; D is unresolved. V was trimmed by 9 bases and J by 0 bases, leaving 11 bases between them. Germline V gene lookup returns CDR1 PRHDT and CDR2 FYEKMQ (reference sequence). This CDR3 spans 13 amino acids. The CDR3 region has the DNA TGTGCCAGTCGTCAGTCCCACCAAGAGACCCAGTACTTC. It encodes CASRQSHQETQYF.

This clonotype was detected ten times or more. The gene calls are TRBV2 and TRBJ2-7; TRBD2 aligns across 7 bases. CDR3 length: 16 amino acids. Looked up from germline, CDR1 is SNHLY and CDR2 is FYNNEI. The V gene end was trimmed by 1 base and the J gene end by 4 bases; junction bases not matched to a gene: 10. CDR3 in amino acids: CASSEVPGGGPYEQYF. The CDR3 nucleotides are TGTGCCAGCAGTGAAGTTCCCGGCGGGGGTCCGTACGAGCAGTACTTC. Looking up the rest from reference TRBV2 and TRBJ2-7 gives the full variable domain: EPEVTQTPSHQVTQMGQEVILRCVPISNHLYFYWYRQILGQKVEFLVSFYNNEISEKSEIFDDQFSVERPDGSNFTLKIRSTKLEDSAMYFCASSEVPGGGPYEQYFGPGTRLTVT.

This clonotype has ten or more counts. Germline and junction disagree at one end, which may indicate a read error. The V gene is TRBV7-7, the J gene TRBJ2-2, with TRBD2 as a possible D gene (5 bases). From germline, CDR1 is SSHAT and CDR2 FNYEAQ (reference sequence). The CDR3 is 14 residues long. The CDR3 here is CASSLAINTGELFF. The CDR3 nucleotides read TGTGCTAGCAGCTTAGCGATCAACACCGGGGAGCTGTTTTTT.

This sequence joins TRBV30 and TRBJ1-5; TRBD1 is a possible D gene (5 bases). CDR3 size: 14 residues. V was trimmed by 5 bases and J by 9 bases, leaving 20 bases between them. Germline V gives CDR1 GTSNPN, CDR2 SVGIG (reference sequence). The CDR3 DNA reads as TGTGCCTGGGGAACAGGCTTTGGGTATCCGCCCCAGCATTTT. Protein: CAWGTGFGYPPQHF. The full variable domain, completed using reference TRBV30 and TRBJ1-5, is SQTIHQWPATLVQPVGSPLSLECTVEGTSNPNLYWYRQAAGRGLQLLFYSVGIGQISSEVPQNLSASRPQDRQFILSSKKLLLSDSGFYLCAWGTGFGYPPQHFGDGTRLSIL.

This clonotype has at least ten counts. This chain connects TRBV19 to TRBJ2-5; D is unresolved. Deletions cut 1 base from V and 5 bases from J, with 8 bases between. This CDR3 contains 13 residues. CDR1 is LNHDA and CDR2 is SQIVND in the germline V gene (reference sequence). The CDR3 region is CASSIVGYETQYF. Written as DNA, the CDR3 is TGTGCCAGTAGTATAGTTGGGTACGAGACCCAGTACTTC.